The 7 T cell receptor beta chains listed next were all sequenced from one sample in a study of blood T cell repertoires in COVID-19. The assay was immunoSEQ multiplex PCR, and TCRdb's table has in-frame clones only and misses some. Of 75,000 to 95,000 clones listed, 85% are singletons. Sequences were obtained from peripheral blood. The source is a man older than 75 with active or convalescent COVID-19.

The chain joins TRBV10-2 to TRBJ2-2; TRBD2 aligns across 15 bases. Germline-derived CDR1 and CDR2 are WSHSY and SAAADI. Trimming cost V 6 bases and J 6 bases; bases outside gene matches: 11. The CDR3 is made up of 18 amino acids. The CDR3 loop reads CASRGLAGGKTTPGELFF. The CDR3 nucleotides are TGCGCCAGCAGAGGACTAGCGGGAGGGAAGACGACTCCCGGGGAGCTGTTTTTT.

The rearrangement links TRBV7-3 to TRBJ2-1; D ambiguous. Trimming removed 5 bases from V and 13 bases from J, with 15 bases in between. The CDR3 covers 12 residues. CDR1 is SGHTA and CDR2 is FQGTGA in the germline V gene. CDR3 DNA sequence: TGTGCCAGCAGCGCCCCCGGTGGGCCCCAGTTCTTC. Protein product: CASSAPGGPQFF.

The rearrangement uses TRBV18 and TRBJ2-1; 7 bases agree with TRBD1. The germline V gene encodes CDR1 KGHSH and CDR2 LQKENI. Trimming at V came to 5 bases and at J to 0 bases, leaving 7 bases not matched to a gene. The CDR3 consists of 16 residues. Here the CDR3 DNA reads TGTGCCAGCTCAACCGGGACAGTTATCTCCTACAATGAGCAGTTCTTC. Its translation: CASSTGTVISYNEQFF.

V is TRBV21-1 and J is TRBJ2-1; TRBD2, the D gene given by the table, was not confirmed from the DNA. TRBV21-1 counts as a pseudogene. This CDR3 has 16 residues. The CDR3 coding sequence is TGTGCCAGCAGCGAGAGAGCCGGGACTACCTACAATGAGCAGTTCTTC. Protein product: CASSERAGTTYNEQFF.

The rearrangement links TRBV6-5 to TRBJ2-3; tentatively, D is TRBD1 (5 bases). Germline CDR1 reads MNHEY; CDR2 reads SVGAGI. With 5 bases removed from V and 0 bases from J, the gap between germline ends came to 12 bases. This CDR3 region has 15 residues. The CDR3 is CASSTTQVSTDTQYF. CDR3 DNA: TGTGCCAGCAGTACAACACAGGTCAGCACAGATACGCAGTATTTT.

The chain uses TRBV7-9 and TRBJ1-3; 7 bases fit TRBD1. V shed 2 bases, J shed 0 bases, and the junction held 10 bases outside the gene matches. CDR1 is SEHNR, CDR2 FQNEAQ, per germline (reference sequence). The CDR3 runs 18 residues. The CDR3 spells CASSLKRRQGLSGNTIYF. For the CDR3, the DNA is TGTGCCAGCAGCTTAAAACGAAGACAGGGCCTCTCTGGAAACACCATATATTTT.

The chain recombines TRBV11-2 with TRBJ2-5; the match to TRBD2 covers 10 bases. This CDR3 spans 17 amino acids. CDR1 is SGHAT, CDR2 FQNNGV, per germline. Trimming cost V 4 bases and J 5 bases; bases outside gene matches: 13. The CDR3 is CASSSWASGGTGETQYF. The CDR3 coding sequence is TGTGCCAGCAGCTCCTGGGCTAGCGGGGGAACCGGGGAGACCCAGTACTTC.